These T cell receptor beta chains were read from a single sample in a study of blood T cell repertoires in COVID-19. Clones were sequenced by immunoSEQ multiplex PCR, and TCRdb holds only the in-frame ones, with some missing. This table has 270,000 or so clones, 86% appearing once. The sequenced material came from peripheral blood. The source of these receptors is a woman in her 30s with active or convalescent COVID-19. Each CDR3 is given with its conserved first and last residue. A D gene is named only where the DNA matches it firmly. Clone size is shown for a subset of rows, as once, few, many or a class of expanded clone.

CDR3: CASSSKGEGKLFF; DNA: TGTGCCAGCAGCTCGAAAGGGGAGGGAAAACTGTTTTTT; V: TRBV11-2; size: -; J: TRBJ1-4; D: -; length: 13
CDR3: CASSLTGGTGGREQYF; DNA: TGTGCCAGCAGCTTAACCGGAGGGACAGGGGGTCGCGAGCAGTACTTC; V: TRBV7-9; size: -; J: TRBJ2-7; D: TRBD1; length: 16
CDR3: CASSEALLAGYTGELFF; DNA: TGTGCCAGCAGTGAAGCGCTTCTAGCGGGGTACACCGGGGAGCTGTTTTTT; V: TRBV6-1; size: -; J: TRBJ2-2; D: TRBD2; length: 17
CDR3: CSASGTGWSEKLFF; DNA: TGCAGTGCTAGTGGGACAGGGTGGAGTGAAAAACTGTTTTTT; V: TRBV20-1; size: -; J: TRBJ1-4; D: TRBD1; length: 14
CDR3: CASSVALSDTQYF; DNA: TGTGCCAGCAGCGTAGCTTTGTCGGATACGCAGTATTTT; V: TRBV9; size: -; J: TRBJ2-3; D: -; length: 13
CDR3: CAWDRGQYNEQFF; DNA: TGTGCCTGGGACAGGGGCCAATACAATGAGCAGTTCTTC; V: TRBV30; size: -; J: TRBJ2-1; D: TRBD1; length: 13
CDR3: CASSSRGGPYNEQFF; DNA: TGTGCCAGCAGCTCTCGGGGGGGCCCCTACAATGAGCAGTTCTTC; V: TRBV7-2; size: -; J: TRBJ2-1; D: TRBD2; length: 15
CDR3: CASSVQMNNEQFF; DNA: TGTGCCAGCAGTGTTCAGATGAACAATGAGCAGTTCTTC; V: TRBV2; size: -; J: TRBJ2-1; D: -; length: 13
CDR3: CASSRPGTDGEKLFF; DNA: TGTGCCAGCTCACGTCCCGGGACAGATGGTGAAAAACTGTTTTTT; V: TRBV18; size: once; J: TRBJ1-4; D: TRBD1; length: 15
CDR3: CASSPSGSGNTIYF; DNA: TGTGCCAGCAGCCCGTCGGGGTCTGGAAACACCATATATTTT; V: TRBV6-6; size: -; J: TRBJ1-3; D: -; length: 14
CDR3: CASSIGGRGGTDTQYF; DNA: TGTGCCAGTAGTATAGGAGGTCGGGGGGGCACAGATACGCAGTATTTT; V: TRBV19; size: once; J: TRBJ2-3; D: TRBD2; length: 16
CDR3: CASSLISGTRGQPQHF; DNA: TGTGCCAGCAGTTTAATATCGGGTACACGAGGGCAGCCCCAGCATTTT; V: TRBV28; size: -; J: TRBJ1-5; D: -; length: 16
CDR3: CASSPRGGAPSFF; DNA: TGTGCCAGCAGCCCTAGGGGGGGCGCCCCTTCTTTCTTT; V: TRBV5-6; size: -; J: TRBJ1-1; D: -; length: 13
CDR3: CASSQVGATIYGYTF; DNA: TGCGCCAGCAGCCAGGTGGGAGCCACCATCTATGGCTACACCTTC; V: TRBV4-3; size: few; J: TRBJ1-2; D: -; length: 15
CDR3: CASSEAGTGLTDTQYF; DNA: TGTGCCAGCAGTGAAGCCGGGACAGGGCTAACAGATACGCAGTATTTT; V: TRBV25-1; size: -; J: TRBJ2-3; D: TRBD1; length: 16
CDR3: CASSLWAAQETQYF; DNA: TGTGCCAGCAGCTTATGGGCAGCCCAAGAGACCCAGTACTTC; V: TRBV7-9; size: once; J: TRBJ2-5; D: -; length: 14
CDR3: CASSQDGLGYTF; DNA: TGTGCCAGCAGCCAAGATGGGCTTGGCTACACCTTC; V: TRBV3-1/TRBV3-2; size: -; J: TRBJ1-2; D: -; length: 12
CDR3: CASSLRGGNTEAFF; DNA: TGTGCCAGCAGTTTAAGGGGGGGGAACACTGAAGCTTTCTTT; V: TRBV27; size: -; J: TRBJ1-1; D: -; length: 14
CDR3: CSVEGREGGYTF; DNA: TGCAGCGTTGAGGGCAGGGAAGGAGGCTACACCTTC; V: TRBV29-1; size: once; J: TRBJ1-2; D: -; length: 12
CDR3: CASSQGGRTNEKLFF; DNA: TGTGCCAGCAGCCAAGGGGGGCGTACTAATGAAAAACTGTTTTTT; V: TRBV3-1/TRBV3-2; size: -; J: TRBJ1-4; D: -; length: 15
CDR3: CATQDWYGYTF; DNA: TGTGCCACCCAGGATTGGTATGGCTACACCTTC; V: TRBV27; size: -; J: TRBJ1-2; D: -; length: 11
CDR3: CASSLATAQPQHF; DNA: TGTGCCAGCAGCTTGGCAACAGCTCAGCCCCAGCATTTT; V: TRBV5-8; size: once; J: TRBJ1-5; D: -; length: 13
CDR3: CASSPRQDSPLHF; DNA: TGTGCCAGCAGCCCGAGACAGGATTCACCCCTCCACTTT; V: TRBV7-8; size: -; J: TRBJ1-6; D: -; length: 13
CDR3: CASSSERGRTDTQYF; DNA: TGTGCCAGTAGTAGCGAGCGGGGCCGCACAGATACGCAGTATTTT; V: TRBV19; size: -; J: TRBJ2-3; D: TRBD2; length: 15
CDR3: CASSYGAGSSTMAQHF; DNA: TGTGCCAGCAGTTACGGAGCGGGTTCGAGTACGATGGCCCAGCATTTT; V: TRBV6-2/TRBV6-3; size: -; J: TRBJ1-5; D: -; length: 16
CDR3: CASSPPYRKQGIGGGTQYF; DNA: TGTGCCAGCAGTCCCCCTTACCGTAAACAGGGGATTGGAGGAGGTACGCAGTATTTT; V: TRBV6-6; size: -; J: TRBJ2-3; D: TRBD1; length: 19